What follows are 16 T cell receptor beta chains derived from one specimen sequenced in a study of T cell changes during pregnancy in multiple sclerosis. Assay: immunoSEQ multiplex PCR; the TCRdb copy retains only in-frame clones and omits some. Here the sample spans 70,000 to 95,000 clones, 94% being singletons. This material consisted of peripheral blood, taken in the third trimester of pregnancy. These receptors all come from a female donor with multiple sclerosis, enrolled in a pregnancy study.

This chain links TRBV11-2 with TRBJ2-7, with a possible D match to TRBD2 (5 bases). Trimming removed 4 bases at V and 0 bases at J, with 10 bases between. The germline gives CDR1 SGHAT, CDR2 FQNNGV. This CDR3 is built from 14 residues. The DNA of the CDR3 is TGTGCCAGCAGCTCCCGGACTTTCTCCTACGAGCAGTACTTC. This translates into CASSSRTFSYEQYF. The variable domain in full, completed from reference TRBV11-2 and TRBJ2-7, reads EAGVAQSPRYKIIEKRQSVAFWCNPISGHATLYWYQQILGQGPKLLIQFQNNGVVDDSQLPKDRFSAERLKGVDSTLKIQPAKLEDSAVYLCASSSRTFSYEQYFGPGTRLTVT.

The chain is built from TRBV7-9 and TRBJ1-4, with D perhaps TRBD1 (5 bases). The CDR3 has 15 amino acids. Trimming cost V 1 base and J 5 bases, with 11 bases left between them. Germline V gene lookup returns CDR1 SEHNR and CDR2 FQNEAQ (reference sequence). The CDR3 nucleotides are TGTGCCAGCAGCTTAGACGGGGGTTCCAATGAAAAACTGTTTTTT. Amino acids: CASSLDGGSNEKLFF.

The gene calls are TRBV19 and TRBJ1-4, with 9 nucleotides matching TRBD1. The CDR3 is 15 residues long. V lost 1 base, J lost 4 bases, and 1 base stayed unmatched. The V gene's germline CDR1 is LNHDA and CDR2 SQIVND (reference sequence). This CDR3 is CASSIAGQGNEKLFF. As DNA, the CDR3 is TGTGCCAGTAGTATAGCGGGACAGGGTAATGAAAAACTGTTTTTT. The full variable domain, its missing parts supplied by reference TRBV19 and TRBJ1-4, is DGGITQSPKYLFRKEGQNVTLSCEQNLNHDAMYWYRQDPGQGLRLIYYSQIVNDFQKGDIAEGYSVSREKKESFPLTVTSAQKNPTAFYLCASSIAGQGNEKLFFGSGTQLSVL.

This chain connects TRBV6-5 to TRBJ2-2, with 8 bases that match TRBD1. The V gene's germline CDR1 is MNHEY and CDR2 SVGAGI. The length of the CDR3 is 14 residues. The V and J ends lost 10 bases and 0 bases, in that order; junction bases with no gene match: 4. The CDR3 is CAIRQGPNTGELFF. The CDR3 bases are TGTGCCATTCGACAGGGGCCGAACACCGGGGAGCTGTTTTTT.

CDR3 sequence: CASSQAREGVSNQPQHF. The DNA for the CDR3 is TGCGCCAGCAGCCAAGCCAGGGAGGGGGTCAGCAATCAGCCCCAGCATTTT. V is TRBV4-1 and J is TRBJ1-5, with D perhaps TRBD1 (6 bases). The CDR3 is 17 residues long. Trimming cost V 1 base and J 1 base, with 14 bases left between them. Per the germline V gene, CDR1 is MGHRA and CDR2 is YSYEKL.

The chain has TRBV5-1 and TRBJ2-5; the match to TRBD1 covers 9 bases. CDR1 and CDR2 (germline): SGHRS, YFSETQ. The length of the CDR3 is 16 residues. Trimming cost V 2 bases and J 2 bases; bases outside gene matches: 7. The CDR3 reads CASSLTGTGRQETQYF. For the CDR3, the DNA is TGCGCCAGCAGCTTAACCGGGACAGGGAGGCAAGAGACCCAGTACTTC.

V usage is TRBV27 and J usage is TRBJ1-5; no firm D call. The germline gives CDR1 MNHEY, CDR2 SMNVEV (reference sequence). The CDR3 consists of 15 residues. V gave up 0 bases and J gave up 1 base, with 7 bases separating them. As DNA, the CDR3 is TGTGCCAGCAGTTTATCCGCCAGGAGCAATCAGCCCCAGCATTTT. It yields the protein CASSLSARSNQPQHF.

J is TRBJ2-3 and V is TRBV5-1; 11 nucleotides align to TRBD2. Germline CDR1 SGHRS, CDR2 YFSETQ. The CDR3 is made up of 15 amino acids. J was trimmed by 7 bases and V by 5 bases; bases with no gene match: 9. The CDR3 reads CASRVVAGGPNTQYF. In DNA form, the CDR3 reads TGCGCCAGCAGGGTTGTAGCGGGAGGGCCGAATACGCAGTATTTT.

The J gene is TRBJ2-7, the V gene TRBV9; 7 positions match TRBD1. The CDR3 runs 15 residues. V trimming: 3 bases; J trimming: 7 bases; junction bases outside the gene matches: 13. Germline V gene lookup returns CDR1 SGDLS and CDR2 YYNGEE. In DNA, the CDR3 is TGTGCCAGCAGCGAGGGGGACAGCTCCTTCTCGGAGCAGTACTTC. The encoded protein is CASSEGDSSFSEQYF.

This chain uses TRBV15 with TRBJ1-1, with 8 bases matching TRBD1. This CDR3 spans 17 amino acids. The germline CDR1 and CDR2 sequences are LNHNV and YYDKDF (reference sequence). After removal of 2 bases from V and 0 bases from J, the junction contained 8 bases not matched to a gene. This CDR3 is CATSRYRGFEVNTEAFF. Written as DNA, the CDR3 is TGTGCCACCAGCAGATACAGGGGGTTCGAGGTGAACACTGAAGCTTTCTTT.

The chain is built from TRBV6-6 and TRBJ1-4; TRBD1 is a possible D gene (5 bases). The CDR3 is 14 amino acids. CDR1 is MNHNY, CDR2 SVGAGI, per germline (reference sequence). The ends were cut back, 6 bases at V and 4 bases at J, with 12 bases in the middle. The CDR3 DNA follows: TGTGCCAGCAGGGACGACAGAGTTAATGAAAAACTGTTTTTT. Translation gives CASRDDRVNEKLFF.

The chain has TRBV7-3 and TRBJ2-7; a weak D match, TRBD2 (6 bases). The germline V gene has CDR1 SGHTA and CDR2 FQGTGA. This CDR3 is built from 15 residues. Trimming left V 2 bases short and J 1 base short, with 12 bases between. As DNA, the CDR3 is TGTGCCAGCAGCTTAGGGCCGGGGGATTCCTACGAGCAGTACTTC. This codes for CASSLGPGDSYEQYF.

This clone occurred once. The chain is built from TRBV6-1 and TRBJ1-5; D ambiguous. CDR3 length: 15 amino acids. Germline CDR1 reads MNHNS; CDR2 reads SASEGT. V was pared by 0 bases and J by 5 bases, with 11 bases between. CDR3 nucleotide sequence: TGTGCCAGCAGTGAAGCCGTAGTCGGTTATCAGCCCCAGCATTTT. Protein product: CASSEAVVGYQPQHF.

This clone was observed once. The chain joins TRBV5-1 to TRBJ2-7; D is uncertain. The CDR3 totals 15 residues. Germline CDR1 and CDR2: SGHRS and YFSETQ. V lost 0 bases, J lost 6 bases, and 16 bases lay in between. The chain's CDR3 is CASSLDGPPSTEQYF. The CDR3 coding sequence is TGCGCCAGCAGCTTGGATGGGCCCCCAAGTACCGAGCAGTACTTC.

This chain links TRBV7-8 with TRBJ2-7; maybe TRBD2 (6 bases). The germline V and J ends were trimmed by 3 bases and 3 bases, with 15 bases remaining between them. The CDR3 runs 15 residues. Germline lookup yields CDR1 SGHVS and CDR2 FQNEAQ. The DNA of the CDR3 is TGTGCCAGCAGCTTCGGCGGGATGGTCATCTACGAGCAGTACTTC. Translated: CASSFGGMVIYEQYF. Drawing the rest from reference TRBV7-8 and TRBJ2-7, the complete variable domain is GAGVSQSPRYKVAKRGQDVALRCDPISGHVSLFWYQQALGQGPEFLTYFQNEAQLDKSGLPSDRFFAERPEGSVSTLKIQRTQQEDSAVYLCASSFGGMVIYEQYFGPGTRLTVT.

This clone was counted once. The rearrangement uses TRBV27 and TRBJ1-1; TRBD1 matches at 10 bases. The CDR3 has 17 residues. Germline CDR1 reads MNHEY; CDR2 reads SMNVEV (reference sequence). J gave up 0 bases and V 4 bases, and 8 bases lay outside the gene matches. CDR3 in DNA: TGTGCCAGCAGTTCCCTCGGACAGGGGGGGATGAACACTGAAGCTTTCTTT. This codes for CASSSLGQGGMNTEAFF.